Each of the 4 T cell receptor beta chains below was sequenced from the same sample in a study of breast tumors, draining lymph nodes, adjacent tissues. MiXCR was run by TCRdb on the multiplex PCR reads, yielding one entry per CDR3 protein. Altogether fewer than 200,000 distinct CDR3 sequences are present, about 30% being singletons, with the ten largest covering 3.5% to 4.5%. Samples came from axillary lymph nodes draining the breast cancer. The sequencing input was axillary lymph node tissue. These receptor sequences come from a female donor with breast cancer. Some clones in this sample may be carry-over from other donors' samples.

Many counts were recorded for this clonotype. The J gene is TRBJ1-5, the V gene TRBV15; D is unclear. Germline V gene sequence: CDR1 LNHNV, CDR2 YYDKDF (reference sequence). Trimming took 8 bases from V and 4 from J, leaving 21 bases between them. The CDR3 length is 16 residues. The CDR3 DNA follows: TGTGCCACCGGCCTACGGGTTAGAGGGATTAATCAGCCCCAGCATTTT. Amino acids: CATGLRVRGINQPQHF. The full variable domain, with the rest looked up from reference TRBV15 and TRBJ1-5, is DAMVIQNPRYQVTQFGKPVTLSCSQTLNHNVMYWYQQKSSQAPKLLFHYYDKDFNNEADTPDNFQSRRPNTSFCFLDIRSPGLGDTAMYLCATGLRVRGINQPQHFGDGTRLSIL.

This clonotype was counted at least ten times. The chain recombines TRBV20-1 with TRBJ1-6; D gene uncertain. The ends were cut back, 0 bases at V and 6 bases at J, with 9 bases in the middle. From germline, CDR1 is DFQATT and CDR2 SNEGSKA (reference sequence). The CDR3 runs 14 residues. This CDR3 is CSAREARGNSPLHF. DNA of the CDR3: TGCAGTGCTAGAGAGGCCCGAGGTAATTCACCCCTCCACTTT.

This clonotype has ten or more counts. This sequence joins TRBV12-3 or TRBV12-4 and TRBJ1-5; tentative D call: TRBD1 (5 bases). V was cut by 5 bases and J by 5 bases, with 13 bases left in between. This CDR3 is built from 14 residues. In DNA form, the CDR3 reads TGTGCCAGCAGTACACGAGGCAGGGATCAGCCCCAGCATTTT. Protein sequence: CASSTRGRDQPQHF.

J is TRBJ1-4 and V is TRBV12-5; 7 bases are shared with TRBD1. This CDR3 is 21 amino acids long. Germline CDR1 and CDR2: LGHNT and FRNRAP. J was trimmed by 5 bases and V by 6 bases; bases with no gene match: 27. The CDR3 nucleotides are TGTGCTAGTGGGTTAGACAGGGTTCCCAACCCCTACAGCTCCTACAATGAAAAACTGTTTTTT. Its translation is CASGLDRVPNPYSSYNEKLFF.